This TCR beta chain was recorded in a study of blood T cell repertoires in COVID-19. The repertoire was sequenced with immunoSEQ multiplex PCR; TCRdb's copy has only in-frame clones and lacks some. The sample lists some 200,000 clones, 70% to 80% occurring once. CDR3 length: 11 residues. V lost 2 bases, J lost 4 bases, and 2 bases lay in between. The germline gives CDR1 LGHDT, CDR2 YNNKEL (reference sequence). This receptor was taken from a woman aged 50 to 60 with active or convalescent COVID-19. This chain uses TRBV3-1 (or the pseudogene TRBV3-2) with TRBJ1-2; D is unresolved. Sequenced: peripheral blood. This CDR3 reads CASSQRYGYTF. In nucleotides, the CDR3 is TGTGCCAGCAGCCAACGCTATGGCTACACCTTC.